The T cell receptor beta chain under discussion was sequenced for a study of T-cell reconstitution after alpha-beta-depleted transplantation in children. This CDR3 region has 15 residues. V was cut by 3 bases and J by 4 bases, with 15 bases left in between. Looked up from germline, CDR1 is SEHNR and CDR2 is FQNEAQ (reference sequence). Library preparation (for TCRbeta) was performed with unique molecular identifiers. MiXCR, applied by TCRdb to the PCR reads, yields one record per CDR3 protein. This sample has hundreds of thousands of distinct CDR3 sequences, with 12% found just once. The input for sequencing was PBMCs from the stem cell graft donor, taken from the stem cell graft. The J gene is TRBJ1-2, the V gene TRBV7-9; D is undetermined. The clonotype was recovered from a human donor who donated a stem cell graft to a child with acute lymphoblastic leukemia. CDR3 nucleotide sequence: TGTGCCAGCAGCTTTCCTAGAGGAAAATTCTATGGCTACACCTTC. Translating it yields CASSFPRGKFYGYTF. The whole variable domain, filled in from reference TRBV7-9 and TRBJ1-2, reads DTGVSQNPRHKITKRGQNVTFRCDPISEHNRLYWYRQTLGQGPEFLTYFQNEAQLEKSRLLSDRFSAERPKGSFSTLEIQRTEQGDSAMYLCASSFPRGKFYGYTFGSGTRLTVV.